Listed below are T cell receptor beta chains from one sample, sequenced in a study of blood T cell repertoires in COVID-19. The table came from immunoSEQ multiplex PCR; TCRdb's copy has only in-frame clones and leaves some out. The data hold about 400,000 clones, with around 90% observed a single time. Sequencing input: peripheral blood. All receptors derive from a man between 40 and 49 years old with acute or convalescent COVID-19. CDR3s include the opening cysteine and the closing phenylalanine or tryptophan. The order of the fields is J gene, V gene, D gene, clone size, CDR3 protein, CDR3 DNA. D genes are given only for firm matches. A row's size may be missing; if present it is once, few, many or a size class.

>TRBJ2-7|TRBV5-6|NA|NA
CASSVTGRGEQYF
TGTGCCAGCAGCGTGACGGGTCGTGGCGAGCAGTACTTC
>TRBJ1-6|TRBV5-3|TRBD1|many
CARSQPGQKNSPLHF
TGTGCCAGAAGCCAACCGGGACAGAAAAATTCACCCCTCCACTTT
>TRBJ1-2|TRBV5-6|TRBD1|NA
CASSARDRAWYGYTF
TGTGCCAGCAGCGCCCGGGACAGGGCGTGGTATGGCTACACCTTC
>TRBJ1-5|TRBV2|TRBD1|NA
CASREGDRGYYSNQPQHF
TGTGCCAGCAGAGAGGGGGACAGAGGATACTATAGCAATCAGCCCCAGCATTTT
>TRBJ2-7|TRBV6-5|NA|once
CASSSGRGLTYEQYF
TGTGCCAGCAGTTCCGGGAGGGGGCTGACCTACGAGCAGTACTTC
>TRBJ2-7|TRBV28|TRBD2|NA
CASSFPLSGSPHEQYF
TGTGCCAGCAGTTTCCCCCTTAGCGGGAGCCCCCACGAGCAGTACTTC
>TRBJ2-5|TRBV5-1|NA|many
CASSRDNEETQYF
TGCGCCAGCAGCCGGGACAACGAAGAGACCCAGTACTTC
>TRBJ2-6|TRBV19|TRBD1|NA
CASSDPGQGGTGANVLTF
TGTGCCAGTAGTGATCCGGGACAGGGTGGAACTGGGGCCAACGTCCTGACTTTC
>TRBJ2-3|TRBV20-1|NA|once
CSAMREDTQYF
TGCAGTGCTATGAGAGAAGATACGCAGTATTTT
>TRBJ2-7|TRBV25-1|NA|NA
CASTVGGNEQYF
TGTGCCAGCACTGTAGGAGGGAACGAGCAGTACTTC
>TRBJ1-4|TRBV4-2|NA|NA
CASTSTQANEKLFF
TGTGCCAGCACCTCAACACAGGCTAATGAAAAACTGTTTTTT
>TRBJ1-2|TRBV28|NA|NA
CASSLFMVAGHNYGYTF
TGTGCCAGCAGTTTATTTATGGTGGCAGGGCATAACTATGGCTACACCTTC
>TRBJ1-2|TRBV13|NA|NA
CASSFGRGANYGYTF
TGTGCCAGCAGCTTCGGGAGGGGAGCTAACTATGGCTACACCTTC
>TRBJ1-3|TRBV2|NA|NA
CASSQGPTSGNTIYF
TGTGCCAGCAGTCAGGGGCCTACCTCTGGAAACACCATATATTTT
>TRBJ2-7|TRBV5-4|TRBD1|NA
CASSFPGQGGHEQYF
TGTGCCAGCAGCTTTCCGGGACAGGGAGGCCACGAGCAGTACTTC
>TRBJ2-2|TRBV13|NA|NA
CASSLATGELFF
TGTGCCAGCAGCTTGGCCACCGGGGAGCTGTTTTTT
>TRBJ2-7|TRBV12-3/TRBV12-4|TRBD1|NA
CASSSQGPDEQYF
TGTGCCAGCAGCTCACAGGGGCCCGACGAGCAGTACTTC
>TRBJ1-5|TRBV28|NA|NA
CASSLTLTRQPQHF
TGTGCCAGCAGTTTAACCTTAACTAGACAGCCCCAGCATTTT
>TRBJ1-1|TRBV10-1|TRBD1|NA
CASKRNRGNTEAFF
TGCGCCAGCAAAAGAAACAGGGGAAACACTGAAGCTTTCTTT
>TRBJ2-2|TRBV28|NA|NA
CASSPTLPNTGELFF
TGTGCCAGCAGCCCGACACTTCCGAACACCGGGGAGCTGTTTTTT
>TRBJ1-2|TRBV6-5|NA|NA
CASSSQGQLGGYTF
TGTGCCAGCAGTTCTCAGGGGCAATTGGGAGGCTACACCTTC
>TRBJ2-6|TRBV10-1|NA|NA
CASSEGTAGANVLTF
TGCGCCAGCAGTGAGGGTACAGCTGGGGCCAACGTCCTGACTTTC
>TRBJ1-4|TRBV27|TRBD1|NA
CASTPGQGLGKLFF
TGTGCCAGCACCCCGGGACAGGGTCTAGGAAAACTGTTTTTT
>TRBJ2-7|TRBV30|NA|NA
CAWNGDSGLHEQYF
TGTGCCTGGAACGGGGACTCGGGGCTCCACGAGCAGTACTTC
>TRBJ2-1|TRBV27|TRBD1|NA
CASRMGQGHNEQFF
TGTGCCAGCAGAATGGGACAGGGCCACAATGAGCAGTTCTTC
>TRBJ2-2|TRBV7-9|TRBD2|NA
CASSSIAGLPVGELFF
TGTGCCAGCAGCTCAATAGCGGGATTACCTGTCGGGGAGCTGTTTTTT